This TCR beta chain was sequenced in a study of post-analysis software for immune sequencing data. Overall study findings and caveats: Controls had lower frequencies than patients of four or five TRBV segments, which included TRBV5-6, TRBV5-1 and TRBV20-1. Under the F measure, samples that were prepared in one batch clustered strongly together.

TCR beta cDNA libraries included unique molecular identifiers. TCRdb reprocessed the PCR reads via MiXCR and lists one record per CDR3 protein. Altogether roughly 400,000 distinct CDR3 sequences are present, about 40% being singletons, with the ten largest covering around 8%. The table lists this clonotype with a few counts. Its target is not known. Trimming left V 2 bases short and J 8 bases short, with 28 bases between. Germline loops: CDR1 SGHTA, CDR2 FQGTGA. The CDR3 runs to 19 residues. The receptor comes from a girl aged 2 to 9 with multiple sclerosis. V gene TRBV7-3 combines with J gene TRBJ2-1; TRBD2 might be the D (5 bases). Specimen: blood. In nucleotides, the CDR3 is TGTGCCAGCAGCTTATTAGGTAGTCTTCCGGGAAAAGGGAAGCATGAGCAGTTCTTC. Protein product: CASSLLGSLPGKGKHEQFF.